This T cell receptor beta chain was documented in a study of shared clonotypes between healthy human individuals. About the research overall: Those who served as donors were a couple of women and a few men between the ages of 18 and 49.

CD45RO-negative, CCR7-selected cells formed the naive CD8 fraction, which excluded terminally differentiated effector memory CD45RA+ cells. Only one count was recorded for this clone. Its matching antigen is unknown. Study-wide points: Represented genetic and exposure-history diversity was restricted by having few donors.

Profiling relied on immunoSEQ multiplex PCR, and the TCRdb table lists in-frame clones only, not all of them. In the table there are 1.5 million to 2.5 million clones, over 85% of which are singletons. The sequence came from a man aged 18 to 29 in good health. Sequencing was performed on naive CD8+ T cells sorted from blood.

CDR3: CASSLADRPWGEQYF. The DNA of the CDR3 is TGTGCCAGCAGCTTAGCGGACAGGCCTTGGGGGGAGCAGTACTTC. V is TRBV11-1 and J is TRBJ2-7; 7 bases match TRBD1. Germline V CDR1 and CDR2: SGHAT, FQDESV (reference sequence). Trimming cost V 0 bases and J 7 bases; bases outside gene matches: 9. The CDR3 contains 15 residues. Full variable domain (rest looked up from reference TRBV11-1 and TRBJ2-7): EAEVAQSPRYKITEKSQAVAFWCDPISGHATLYWYRQILGQGPELLVQFQDESVVDDSQLPKDRFSAERLKGVDSTLKIQPAELGDSAMYLCASSLADRPWGEQYFGPGTRLTVT.